This T cell receptor beta chain was retrieved from a study of shared clonotypes between healthy human individuals. General observations from the study: Generation probability values for non-shared clonotypes were lower than those for clonotypes shared by all four donors.

Original processing notes: Owing to the provision of junction-only sequences devoid of quality scores by immunoSEQ, filtering differed. The table came from immunoSEQ multiplex PCR; TCRdb's copy has only in-frame clones and leaves some out. From that table come the V and J calls and clone size; the DNA was used to work out D and trimming. Among over 2 million clones listed, 85% to 95% were seen once. The germline CDR1 and CDR2 sequences are SGHTA and FQGTGA. The CDR3 is 16 amino acids. The V and J ends lost 2 bases and 2 bases respectively, with 14 bases between them. CD45RO-negative cells were positively selected for CCR7, leaving out terminally differentiated effector memory CD45RA+ cells. This clone has just one count. Its target is unknown.

Source material: naive CD8+ T cells sorted from blood. The sequence came from a man younger than 30 in good health. The chain links TRBV7-3 to TRBJ2-3; D is undetermined. CDR3 sequence (DNA): TGTGCCAGCAGCTTACTGGCAGGTACAACCACAGATACGCAGTATTTT. It encodes CASSLLAGTTTDTQYF.